This is a list of T cell receptor beta chains from one sample in a study of immune characterization of retroperitoneal liposarcoma. One entry per CDR3 protein results from TCRdb running MiXCR on the PCR reads. Found here are 8,500 to 11,000 distinct CDR3 sequences, roughly 26% of them singletons; the top ten hold 7.5% to 9.5%. Material: tumor tissue. The receptors here all came from a female donor with retroperitoneal liposarcoma. The CDR3 runs from the conserved cysteine through the conserved F or W. D genes are given only for firm matches. Where a row states a size, it is once, few, many or the class of an expanded clone; other rows omit it.

cdr3_aa	cdr3_nt	j_call	clone_size	d_call	v_call
CASSGGGLAGANVLTF	TGTGCCAGCAGTGGAGGAGGCCTGGCTGGGGCCAACGTCCTGACTTTC	TRBJ2-6	NA	NA	TRBV6-1
CASSLLSGGSNEQFF	TGTGCCAGCAGCTTATTGTCTGGCGGGAGTAATGAGCAGTTCTTC	TRBJ2-1	NA	TRBD2	TRBV11-2
CASSFASQSQETQYF	TGTGCCAGCAGCTTTGCGTCACAGAGTCAAGAGACCCAGTACTTC	TRBJ2-5	many	NA	TRBV11-2
CASSPGTSGNNNEQYF	TGTGCCAGCAGTCCCGGGACTAGCGGGAATAACAATGAGCAGTACTTC	TRBJ2-7	once	TRBD2	TRBV27
CASSLGIQETQYF	TGTGCCAGCAGCCTGGGGATCCAAGAGACCCAGTACTTC	TRBJ2-5	NA	NA	TRBV6-1
CASSNRDRGNTEAFF	TGTGCCAGCAGCAACCGGGACAGGGGGAACACTGAAGCTTTCTTT	TRBJ1-1	few	TRBD1	TRBV27
CASSLGNALTGELFF	TGTGCCAGCAGCTTAGGGAATGCCTTGACCGGGGAGCTGTTTTTT	TRBJ2-2	many	NA	TRBV11-3
CASSTFRGNEQYF	TGTGCCAGCAGCACTTTCCGGGGGAATGAGCAGTACTTC	TRBJ2-7	medium-sized	NA	TRBV6-1
CASSSGQGLATNEKLFF	TGTGCCAGCAGTTCCGGACAGGGACTTGCAACTAATGAAAAACTGTTTTTT	TRBJ1-4	NA	TRBD1	TRBV27
CASSPGRYNEQFF	TGTGCCAGCAGTCCCGGCCGCTACAATGAGCAGTTCTTC	TRBJ2-1	many	NA	TRBV27
CASSFQAGGYEQYF	TGTGCCAGCAGCTTCCAAGCGGGAGGCTACGAGCAGTACTTC	TRBJ2-7	many	TRBD2	TRBV7-2
CASSFGGGSSYNEQYF	TGTGCCAGCAGTTTTGGGGGGGGAAGCTCCTACAATGAGCAGTACTTC	TRBJ2-5	NA	TRBD2	TRBV12-3/TRBV12-4
CASSALAGPQETQFF	TGTGCCAGCAGTGCCCTAGCGGGTCCTCAAGAGACCCAGTTCTTC	TRBJ2-1	few	TRBD2	TRBV6-1
CASSPIQGGYGYTF	TGTGCCAGCAGTCCTATACAGGGAGGCTATGGCTACACCTTC	TRBJ1-2	NA	NA	TRBV6-1
CASSFGRVSQPQHF	TGTGCCAGCAGCTTTGGTAGGGTCAGTCAGCCCCAGCATTTT	TRBJ1-5	NA	NA	TRBV11-3
CASRDHRDSFEAFF	TGTGCCAGCAGAGACCACCGGGACAGTTTTGAAGCTTTCTTT	TRBJ1-1	NA	TRBD1	TRBV6-1
CASSFLLTTGQGVYNEQYF	TGTGCCAGCAGTTTCCTTTTGACTACCGGACAGGGGGTATACAATGAGCAGTACTTC	TRBJ2-7	medium-sized	TRBD1	TRBV12-3/TRBV12-4
CAPLLWDREPYEQYF	TGTGCCCCTCTCTTATGGGACAGGGAACCTTACGAGCAGTACTTC	TRBJ2-7	NA	TRBD1	TRBV6-1
CASSYKGYGYTF	TGTGCCAGCAGTTACAAAGGCTATGGCTACACCTTC	TRBJ1-2	NA	NA	TRBV6-5
CASSSGIAKNIQYF	TGTGCCAGCAGTAGCGGGATAGCCAAAAACATTCAGTACTTC	TRBJ2-4	large	TRBD2	TRBV6-1
CASSEGGRYEQFF	TGTGCCAGCAGTGAAGGTGGCAGGTACGAGCAGTTCTTC	TRBJ2-1	medium-sized	NA	TRBV6-1
CASSLQGDLRNEQYF	TGTGCCAGCAGCTTACAAGGTGATCTCAGAAATGAGCAGTACTTC	TRBJ2-7	few	NA	TRBV11-1
CASSLSAGSIYEQFF	TGTGCCAGCAGCTTATCGGCAGGGAGTATCTACGAGCAGTTCTTC	TRBJ2-1	NA	NA	TRBV7-6
CASSQEGTLVNSPLHF	TGCGCCAGCAGCCAAGAGGGTACCCTGGTCAATTCACCCCTCCACTTC	TRBJ2-7	NA	NA	TRBV4-1